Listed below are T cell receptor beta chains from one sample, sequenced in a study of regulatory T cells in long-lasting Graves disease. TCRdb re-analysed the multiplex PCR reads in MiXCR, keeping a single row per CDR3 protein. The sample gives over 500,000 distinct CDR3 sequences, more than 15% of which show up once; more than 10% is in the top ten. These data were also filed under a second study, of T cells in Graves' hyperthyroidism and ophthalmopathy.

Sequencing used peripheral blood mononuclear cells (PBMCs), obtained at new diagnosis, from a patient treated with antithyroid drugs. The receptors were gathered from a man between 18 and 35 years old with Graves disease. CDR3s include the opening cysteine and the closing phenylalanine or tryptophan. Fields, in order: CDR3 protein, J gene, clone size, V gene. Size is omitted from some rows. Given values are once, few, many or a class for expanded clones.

CDR3aa: CASLPPGGGYGYTF
j_gene: TRBJ1-2
abundance: few
v_gene: TRBV28

CDR3aa: CASSNQGSGNTIYF
j_gene: TRBJ1-3
abundance: many
v_gene: TRBV28

CDR3aa: CACSLGDRPARTGELFF
j_gene: TRBJ2-2
abundance: few
v_gene: TRBV28

CDR3aa: CASGALDTNSPLHF
j_gene: TRBJ1-6
abundance: NA
v_gene: TRBV27

CDR3aa: CASSQDMTGNEQFF
j_gene: TRBJ2-1
abundance: NA
v_gene: TRBV4-1

CDR3aa: CSAPGLAGYEQYF
j_gene: TRBJ2-7
abundance: few
v_gene: TRBV20-1

CDR3aa: CTGAASQRGWSYNEQSF
j_gene: TRBJ2-1
abundance: NA
v_gene: TRBV6-1

CDR3aa: CASSLAPTSGGYNEQFF
j_gene: TRBJ2-1
abundance: NA
v_gene: TRBV27

CDR3aa: CASSYGQGGEQYF
j_gene: TRBJ2-7
abundance: many
v_gene: TRBV6-5

CDR3aa: CASSEWEGESNQPQHF
j_gene: TRBJ1-5
abundance: many
v_gene: TRBV6-1

CDR3aa: CASSPGRIYGYTF
j_gene: TRBJ1-2
abundance: NA
v_gene: TRBV7-2

CDR3aa: CASSQVPGTVNQPQHF
j_gene: TRBJ1-5
abundance: few
v_gene: TRBV4-2

CDR3aa: CANQRISGLGEQFF
j_gene: TRBJ2-1
abundance: NA
v_gene: TRBV2

CDR3aa: CASSREQGFEQPQHF
j_gene: TRBJ1-5
abundance: many
v_gene: TRBV18

CDR3aa: CASSSGAGLGQPQHF
j_gene: TRBJ1-5
abundance: NA
v_gene: TRBV6-2/TRBV6-3

CDR3aa: CASTNRGTYEQYF
j_gene: TRBJ2-7
abundance: many
v_gene: TRBV13

CDR3aa: CASSPPGSPETQYF
j_gene: TRBJ2-5
abundance: few
v_gene: TRBV5-4

CDR3aa: CSATSGIRAYEQYF
j_gene: NA
abundance: NA
v_gene: TRBV20-1

CDR3aa: CASSPPVRKTGTGYTF
j_gene: TRBJ1-2
abundance: NA
v_gene: TRBV7-9

CDR3aa: CASSQAGGRTSSYEQYF
j_gene: TRBJ2-7
abundance: few
v_gene: TRBV4-1

CDR3aa: CASSLEGVRSNEQFF
j_gene: TRBJ2-1
abundance: many
v_gene: TRBV7-6

CDR3aa: CASSSDSDKSYEQYF
j_gene: TRBJ2-7
abundance: NA
v_gene: TRBV4-2

CDR3aa: CASSLFDRKRNTEAFF
j_gene: TRBJ1-1
abundance: NA
v_gene: TRBV5-1

CDR3aa: CSARDQGGLVKYTEAFF
j_gene: TRBJ1-1
abundance: NA
v_gene: TRBV20-1

CDR3aa: CASSLVPRGRNSPLHF
j_gene: TRBJ1-6
abundance: NA
v_gene: TRBV7-8

CDR3aa: CASTGTSYSYEQYF
j_gene: TRBJ2-7
abundance: many
v_gene: TRBV6-2/TRBV6-3

CDR3aa: CASSLDYTGELFF
j_gene: TRBJ2-2
abundance: NA
v_gene: TRBV5-1

CDR3aa: CSARVGHSSDSNQPQHF
j_gene: TRBJ1-5
abundance: few
v_gene: TRBV20-1

CDR3aa: CASSANRGGSGEQYF
j_gene: TRBJ2-7
abundance: many
v_gene: TRBV12-3/TRBV12-4

CDR3aa: CASSLGQNSDTQYF
j_gene: TRBJ2-3
abundance: once
v_gene: TRBV12-3/TRBV12-4

CDR3aa: CACSGGTGELFF
j_gene: TRBJ2-2
abundance: NA
v_gene: TRBV7-3

CDR3aa: CAWSVQAGYTF
j_gene: TRBJ1-2
abundance: many
v_gene: TRBV30

CDR3aa: CASSLIPGDYGYTF
j_gene: TRBJ1-2
abundance: many
v_gene: TRBV5-1

CDR3aa: CAWSVQRGGHGYTF
j_gene: TRBJ1-2
abundance: few
v_gene: TRBV30

CDR3aa: CSAPESSGYNEQFF
j_gene: TRBJ2-1
abundance: few
v_gene: TRBV20-1

CDR3aa: CSANTGLSYEQYF
j_gene: TRBJ2-7
abundance: few
v_gene: TRBV20-1

CDR3aa: CASSLSHAGPDSGNTIYF
j_gene: TRBJ1-3
abundance: NA
v_gene: TRBV7-8

CDR3aa: CASTVSAGVEGTQYF
j_gene: TRBJ2-3
abundance: few
v_gene: TRBV9

CDR3aa: CAWNSGGSYNEQFF
j_gene: TRBJ2-1
abundance: many
v_gene: TRBV30

CDR3aa: CASTRLAGAYNEQFF
j_gene: TRBJ2-1
abundance: NA
v_gene: TRBV6-1

CDR3aa: CASSSTGQPYEQYF
j_gene: TRBJ2-7
abundance: many
v_gene: TRBV6-5

CDR3aa: CSARAPADEQYF
j_gene: TRBJ2-7
abundance: few
v_gene: TRBV20-1

CDR3aa: CASSVVLGYTF
j_gene: TRBJ1-2
abundance: NA
v_gene: TRBV2

CDR3aa: CSARDVRRTNEQYF
j_gene: TRBJ2-7
abundance: NA
v_gene: TRBV20-1

CDR3aa: CASSLDASLRGYTF
j_gene: TRBJ1-2
abundance: many
v_gene: TRBV11-2

CDR3aa: CSAIERSIWDEQFF
j_gene: TRBJ2-1
abundance: many
v_gene: TRBV20-1

CDR3aa: CAIRQDSTEAFF
j_gene: TRBJ1-1
abundance: few
v_gene: TRBV10-3

CDR3aa: CASKLARYSGNTIYF
j_gene: TRBJ1-3
abundance: NA
v_gene: TRBV2

CDR3aa: CASSLNVGVAKNIQYF
j_gene: TRBJ2-4
abundance: few
v_gene: TRBV13

CDR3aa: CASSLAQGASEAFF
j_gene: TRBJ1-1
abundance: many
v_gene: TRBV11-2